This T cell receptor gamma chain comes out of a study of γδ T cells in repeated Plasmodium falciparum infection. Study-wide results and caveats: Compared with Australian children, Malian Vdelta2-negative repertoires seemed more clonal, less diverse, less shared.

Vgamma9/Vdelta2+ and Vdelta2-negative gammadelta T cells were flow-sorted from PBMC for bulk sequencing. Germline values: CDR1 VTNTFY, CDR2 YDVSTARD (reference sequence). CDR3 length: 18 amino acids. J was trimmed by 0 bases and V by 0 bases; bases with no gene match: 10. This clone was observed a few times. Its antigen is still unknown. The protein held in TCRdb is that of a much larger clone and does not match this DNA's translation at residue 7, likely because of a read error; the protein shown is translated from the DNA. TCRdb fed the multiplex PCR reads into CATT to redo clone calling. The sample includes around 5,000 gamma-chain clones, around 3.7% of them seen just once.

This TCR came from a pool of human donors (malaria-infected and uninfected, not separated). The chain links TRGV3 to TRGJP2. The J gene, absent from TCRdb, was called here by matching the DNA to germline. Sample: gamma-delta T cells from blood. The CDR3 DNA reads TGTGCCACCTGGGACAGGCCCCCATTATATAGTAGTGATTGGATCAAGACGTTT. Amino acids: CATWDRPPLYSSDWIKTF.